What follows are 7 T cell receptor beta chains derived from one specimen sequenced in a study of PD-1 blockade in classical Hodgkin lymphoma (TCRdb year 2020). The library was prepared using the immunoSEQ multiplex PCR assay. Entries here come from immuneACCESS through TCRdb and include only in-frame sequences with V and J called. Some clones fail to appear in such tables; in the studies checked, an unresolved V gene covers under half of the shortfall, and the cause of the remainder is unknown. The sample table contains 17,000 or so clones; only one count was recorded for approximately 83% of them. The top ten clonotypes cover around an eighth of the sample. Sample time point, as interpreted from the label and publication: cycle 4 day 1 (C4D1), after 6 weeks of nivolumab. Every trial patient had relapsed after autologous stem cell transplantation, and cohorts A, B and C differed in prior brentuximab vedotin exposure.

The sample here was peripheral blood mononuclear cells (PBMCs), taken before the fourth cycle of nivolumab. All receptors come from a human donor with classical Hodgkin lymphoma.

V usage is TRBV29-1 and J usage is TRBJ1-2, with D tentatively TRBD1 (5 bases). Germline V gives CDR1 SQVTM, CDR2 ANQGSEA. The V end lost 3 bases, the J end lost 2 bases, and 7 bases lay between the germline ends. The CDR3 length is 12 residues. CDR3 amino acids: CSVEAGNYGYTF. In nucleotides, the CDR3 is TGCAGCGTTGAGGCAGGGAACTATGGCTACACCTTC.

This clone was seen a single time. CDR3 DNA sequence: TGCGCCAGACCAAACCGACAGGCTGAGTCGTTTGGAAAACTGTTTTTT. Its translation: CARPNRQAESFGKLFF. This chain joins TRBV5-1 and TRBJ1-4; tentatively, D is TRBD1 (6 bases). V lost 8 bases, J lost 10 bases, and 27 bases lay in between. The CDR3 has 16 residues. Germline loops: CDR1 SGHRS, CDR2 YFSETQ.

This chain connects TRBV7-9 to TRBJ2-7; D is possibly TRBD1 (6 bases). Per the germline V gene, CDR1 is SEHNR and CDR2 is FQNEAQ (reference sequence). V lost 6 bases, J lost 4 bases, and 16 bases lay in between. The CDR3 is 14 residues long. CDR3 protein: CASSNTGTFYEQYF. The CDR3 DNA is TGTGCCAGCAGTAATACCGGGACATTTTACGAGCAGTACTTC.

The genes are TRBV4-2 and TRBJ2-7, with D maybe TRBD2 (6 bases). V lost 5 bases and J lost 7, with 12 bases in between. This CDR3 contains 12 residues. CDR1 and CDR2 (germline): LGHNA, YNFKEQ. The CDR3 reads CASSFYGGEQYF. CDR3 sequence (DNA): TGTGCCAGCAGCTTCTATGGGGGGGAGCAGTACTTC.

The chain carries TRBV6-5 and TRBJ1-2; the D is unclear. From germline, CDR1 is MNHEY and CDR2 SVGAGI. With 0 bases removed from V and 5 bases from J, the gap between germline ends came to 7 bases. This CDR3 region has 13 residues. This CDR3 is CASSYSNGYGYTF. The DNA for the CDR3 is TGTGCCAGCAGTTACTCGAATGGGTATGGCTACACCTTC.

The chain carries TRBV6-5 and TRBJ2-5; the match to TRBD2 covers 10 bases. Trimming at V came to 7 bases and at J to 4 bases, leaving 6 bases not matched to a gene. CDR3 length: 14 amino acids. The germline V gene encodes CDR1 MNHEY and CDR2 SVGAGI. The CDR3 nucleotides read TGTGCCAGCAACCCGTCTAGCGGGGGAGAGACCCAGTACTTC. It is translated as CASNPSSGGETQYF.

This chain joins TRBV7-2 and TRBJ2-3; 13 positions match TRBD2. From germline, CDR1 is SGHTA and CDR2 FQGNSA. Trimming removed 5 bases from V and 5 bases from J; junction bases left unmatched: 7. The CDR3 extends over 16 amino acids. The CDR3 DNA reads as TGTGCCAGCAGCCCCCACACTAGCGGGAGGGGAGATACGCAGTATTTT. This codes for CASSPHTSGRGDTQYF.